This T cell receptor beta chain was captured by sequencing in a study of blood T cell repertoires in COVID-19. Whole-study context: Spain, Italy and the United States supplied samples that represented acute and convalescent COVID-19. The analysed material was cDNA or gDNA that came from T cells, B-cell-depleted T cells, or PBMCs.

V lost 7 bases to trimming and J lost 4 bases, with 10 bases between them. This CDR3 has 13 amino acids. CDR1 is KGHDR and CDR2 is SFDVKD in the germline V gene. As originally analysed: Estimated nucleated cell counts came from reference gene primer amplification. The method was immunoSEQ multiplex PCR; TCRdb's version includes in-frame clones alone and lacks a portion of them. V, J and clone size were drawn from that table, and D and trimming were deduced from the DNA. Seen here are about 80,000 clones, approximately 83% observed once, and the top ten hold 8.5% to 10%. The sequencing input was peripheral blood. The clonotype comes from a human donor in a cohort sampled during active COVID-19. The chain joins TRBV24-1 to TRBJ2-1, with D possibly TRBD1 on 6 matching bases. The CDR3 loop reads CATSATGYNEQFF. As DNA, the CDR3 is TGTGCCACCAGCGCCACAGGGTACAATGAGCAGTTCTTC.